The TCR beta chain under discussion was sequenced for a study of OX40 agonist ivuxolimab in advanced cancers. General study results and limits: Clones of CD4+ and CD8+ blood T cells grew by week 6 at doses of 0.1 to 3.0 mg/kg.

V was cut by 5 bases and J by 2 bases, with 13 bases left in between. The CDR3 is made up of 14 amino acids. Germline V gene lookup returns CDR1 SGHNT and CDR2 YENEEA. Concerning this clone itself: Its target is unknown.

TCRdb keeps only in-frame clones here, not all; method: immunoSEQ multiplex PCR. Among approximately 64,000 clones, roughly nine tenths were seen once, and the ten largest hold 0.67%. With autoimmune disease history or systemic immunosuppression, patients were excluded. The rearrangement uses TRBV11-3 and TRBJ2-7; D remains ambiguous. This specimen consisted of CD4+ or CD8+ T cells sorted from blood, obtained in a trial of the OX40 agonist ivuxolimab. The clonotype originates from an adult with an advanced solid tumor such as melanoma, head and neck, liver or kidney cancer. For the CDR3, the DNA is TGTGCCAGCAGCATCGGACCAAATGCCTACGAGCAGTACTTC. Encoded protein: CASSIGPNAYEQYF.